Below are 2 T cell receptor beta chains sequenced from a single sample in a study of beta chain features in type 1 diabetes. Expressed TCRB transcripts were sequenced because the entire RNA isolate underwent reverse transcription. Sequencing used immunoSEQ multiplex PCR; TCRdb keeps in-frame clones, though not all of them. This sample has roughly 350,000 clones, with over 8.5% found just once. Study observations and caveats: Type 1 diabetes patients had moderately but significantly shorter TCRB CDR3s in all four CD4+ subsets.

These receptors have no known antigen. Sequencing input: central memory CD4+ T cells from blood. The receptors shown here come from a man younger than 45 with type 1 diabetes.

The chain joins TRBV2 to TRBJ2-1; the D is unclear. CDR1 is SNHLY, CDR2 FYNNEI, per germline. This CDR3 comprises 13 residues. V was cut by 6 bases and J by 8 bases, with 14 bases left in between. CDR3 sequence (DNA): TGTGCCAGCAGATGGGCAGCCAGCGATGAGCAGTTCTTC. This gives the protein CASRWAASDEQFF.

This clone was counted between two and nine times. The chain employs TRBV29-1 and TRBJ2-2; 14 nucleotides line up with TRBD2. Germline V gives CDR1 SQVTM, CDR2 ANQGSEA. The CDR3 totals 14 residues. Losses at the gene ends were 7 bases for V and 6 bases for J; bases not matched to a gene: 4. The CDR3 protein is CSGGTSGSAGELFF. The CDR3 coding sequence is TGCAGCGGGGGGACTAGCGGGAGCGCCGGGGAGCTGTTTTTT.